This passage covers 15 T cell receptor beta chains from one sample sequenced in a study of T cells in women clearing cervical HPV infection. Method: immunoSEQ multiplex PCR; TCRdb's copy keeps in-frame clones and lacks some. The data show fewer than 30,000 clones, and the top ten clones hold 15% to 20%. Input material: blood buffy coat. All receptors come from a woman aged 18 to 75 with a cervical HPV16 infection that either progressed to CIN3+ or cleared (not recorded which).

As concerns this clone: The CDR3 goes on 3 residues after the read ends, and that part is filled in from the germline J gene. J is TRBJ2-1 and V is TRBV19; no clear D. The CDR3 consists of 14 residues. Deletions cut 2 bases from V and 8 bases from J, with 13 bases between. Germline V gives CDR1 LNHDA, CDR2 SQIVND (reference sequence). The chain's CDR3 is CASSISSRRDEQFF. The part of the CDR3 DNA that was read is TGTGCCAGTAGTATATCGTCCCGTAGAGATGAG.

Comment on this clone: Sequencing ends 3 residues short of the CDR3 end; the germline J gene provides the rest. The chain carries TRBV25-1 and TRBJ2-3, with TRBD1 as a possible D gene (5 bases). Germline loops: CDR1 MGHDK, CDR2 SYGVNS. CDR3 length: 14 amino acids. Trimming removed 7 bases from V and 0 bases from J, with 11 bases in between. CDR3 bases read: TGTGCCAGCACCGAGACAGTTAGCACAGATACG. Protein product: CASTETVSTDT. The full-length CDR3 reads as CASTETVSTDTQYF.

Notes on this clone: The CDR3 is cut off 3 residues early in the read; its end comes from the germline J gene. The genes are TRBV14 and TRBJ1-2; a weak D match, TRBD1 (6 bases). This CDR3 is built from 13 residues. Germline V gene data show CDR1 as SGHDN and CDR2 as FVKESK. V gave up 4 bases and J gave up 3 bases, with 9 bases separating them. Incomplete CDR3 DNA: TGTGCCAGCAGCCCCTACAGGGACTATGGC. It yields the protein CASSPYRDYG. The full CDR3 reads CASSPYRDYGYTF. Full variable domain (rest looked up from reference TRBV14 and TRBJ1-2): EAGVTQFPSHSVIEKGQTVTLRCDPISGHDNLYWYRRVMGKEIKFLLHFVKESKQDESGMPNNRFLAERTGGTYSTLKVQPAELEDSGVYFCASSPYRDYGYTFGSGTRLTVV.

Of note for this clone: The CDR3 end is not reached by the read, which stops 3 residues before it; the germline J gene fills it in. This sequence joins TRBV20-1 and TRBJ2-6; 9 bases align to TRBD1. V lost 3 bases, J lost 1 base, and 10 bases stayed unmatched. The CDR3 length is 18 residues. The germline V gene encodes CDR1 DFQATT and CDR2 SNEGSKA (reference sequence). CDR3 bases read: TGCAGTGCTAGGGTTACAGGGGGCCAATCTTCTGGGGCCAACGTC. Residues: CSARVTGGQSSGANV. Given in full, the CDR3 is CSARVTGGQSSGANVLTF.

The part of the CDR3 DNA that was read is TGTGCCAGCAGTGAATCGGGTCACTATGAAAAG. Translating gives CASSESGHYEK. The whole CDR3 region reads CASSESGHYEKLFF. The chain has TRBV6-1 and TRBJ2-2; no clear D gene. The CDR3 end falls 3 residues outside the read, so it is completed with the germline J gene. CDR3 length: 14 amino acids. The germline V gene encodes CDR1 MNHNS and CDR2 SASEGT.

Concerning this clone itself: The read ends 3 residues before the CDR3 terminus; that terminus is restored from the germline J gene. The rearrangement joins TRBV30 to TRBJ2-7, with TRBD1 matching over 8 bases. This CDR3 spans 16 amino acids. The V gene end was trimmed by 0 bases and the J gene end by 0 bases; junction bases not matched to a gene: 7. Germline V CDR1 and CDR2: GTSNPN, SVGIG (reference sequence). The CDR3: CAWSVNRDRYSYEQYF. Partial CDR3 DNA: TGTGCCTGGAGTGTGAACCGGGACAGGTACTCCTACGAG.

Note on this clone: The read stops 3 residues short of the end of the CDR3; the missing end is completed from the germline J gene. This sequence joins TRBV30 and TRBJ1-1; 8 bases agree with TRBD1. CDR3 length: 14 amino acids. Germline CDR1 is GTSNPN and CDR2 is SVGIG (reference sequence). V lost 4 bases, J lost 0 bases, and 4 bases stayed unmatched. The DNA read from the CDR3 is TGTGCCTGGAACCTGGGACAGGTGAACACTGAA. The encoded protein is CAWNLGQVNTE. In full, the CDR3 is CAWNLGQVNTEAFF. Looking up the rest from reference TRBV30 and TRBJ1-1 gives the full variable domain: SQTIHQWPATLVQPVGSPLSLECTVEGTSNPNLYWYRQAAGRGLQLLFYSVGIGQISSEVPQNLSASRPQDRQFILSSKKLLLSDSGFYLCAWNLGQVNTEAFFGQGTRLTVV.

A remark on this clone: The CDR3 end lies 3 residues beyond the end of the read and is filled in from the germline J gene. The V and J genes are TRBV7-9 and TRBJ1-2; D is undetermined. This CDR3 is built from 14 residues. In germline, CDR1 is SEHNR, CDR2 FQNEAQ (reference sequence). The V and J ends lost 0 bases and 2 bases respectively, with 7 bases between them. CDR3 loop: CASSLAMRNYGYTF. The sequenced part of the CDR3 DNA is TGTGCCAGCAGCTTAGCTATGAGGAACTATGGC.

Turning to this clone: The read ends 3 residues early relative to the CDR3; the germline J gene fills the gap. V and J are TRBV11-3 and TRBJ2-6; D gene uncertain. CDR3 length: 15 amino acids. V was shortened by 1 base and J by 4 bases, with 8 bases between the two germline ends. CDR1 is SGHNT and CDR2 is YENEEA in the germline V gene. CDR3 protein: CASSLGQLGANVLTF. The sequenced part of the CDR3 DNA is TGTGCCAGCAGCTTAGGGCAGTTGGGGGCCAACGTC.

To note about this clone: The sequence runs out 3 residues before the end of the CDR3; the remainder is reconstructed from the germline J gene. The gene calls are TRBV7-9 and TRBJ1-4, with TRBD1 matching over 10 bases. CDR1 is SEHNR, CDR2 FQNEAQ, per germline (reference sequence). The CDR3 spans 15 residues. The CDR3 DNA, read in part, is TGTGCCAGCAGCTTAGGGGGGACAGGGGTTTCACCA. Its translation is CASSLGGTGVSP. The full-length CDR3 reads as CASSLGGTGVSPLFF.

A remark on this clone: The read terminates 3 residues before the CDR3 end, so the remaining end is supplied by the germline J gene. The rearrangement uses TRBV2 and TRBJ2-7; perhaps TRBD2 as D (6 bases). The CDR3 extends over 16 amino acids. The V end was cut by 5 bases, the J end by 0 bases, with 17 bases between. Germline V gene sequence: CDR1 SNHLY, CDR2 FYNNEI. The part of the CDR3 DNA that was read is TGTGCCAGCAGTCCCCCACAGGTGGGACTCTCCTACGAG. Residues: CASSPPQVGLSYE. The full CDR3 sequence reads CASSPPQVGLSYEQYF.

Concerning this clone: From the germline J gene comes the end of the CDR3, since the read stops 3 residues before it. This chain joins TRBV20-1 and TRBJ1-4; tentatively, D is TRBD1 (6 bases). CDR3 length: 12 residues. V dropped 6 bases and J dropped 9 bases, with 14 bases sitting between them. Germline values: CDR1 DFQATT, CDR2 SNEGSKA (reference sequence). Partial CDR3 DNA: TGCAGTGCACTGCGCCAGGGGCAAAAA. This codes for CSALRQGQK. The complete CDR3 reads CSALRQGQKLFF.

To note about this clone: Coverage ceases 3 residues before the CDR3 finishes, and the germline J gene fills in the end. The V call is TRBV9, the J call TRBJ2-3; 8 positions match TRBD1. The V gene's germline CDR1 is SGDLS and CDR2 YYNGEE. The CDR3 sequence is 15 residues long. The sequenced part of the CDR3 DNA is TGTGCCAGCAGCCTCGGGACAGGCAACCAAGAGACG. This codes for CASSLGTGNQET. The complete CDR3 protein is CASSLGTGNQETQYF.

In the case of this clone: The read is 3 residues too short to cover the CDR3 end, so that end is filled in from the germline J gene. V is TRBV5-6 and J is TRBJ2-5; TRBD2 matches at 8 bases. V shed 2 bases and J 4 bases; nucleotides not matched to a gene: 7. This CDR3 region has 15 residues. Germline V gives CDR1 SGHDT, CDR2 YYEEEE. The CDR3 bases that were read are TGTGCCAGCAGCTTACTGGGACTAGGAGGAGAGACC. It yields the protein CASSLLGLGGET. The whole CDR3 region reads CASSLLGLGGETQYF.

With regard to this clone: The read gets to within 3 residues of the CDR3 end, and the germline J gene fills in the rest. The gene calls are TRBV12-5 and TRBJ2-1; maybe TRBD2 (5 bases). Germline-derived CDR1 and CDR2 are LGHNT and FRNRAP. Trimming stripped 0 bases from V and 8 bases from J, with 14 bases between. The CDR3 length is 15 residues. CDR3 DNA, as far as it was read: TGTGCTAGTGGTTTGGTACTAGGGCAGGACTATGAG. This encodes CASGLVLGQDYE. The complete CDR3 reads CASGLVLGQDYEQFF.